This T cell receptor beta chain was captured in a study of T-cell reconstitution after alpha-beta-depleted transplantation in children. V was clipped by 1 base and J by 6 bases; unmatched bases: 5. The germline V gene encodes CDR1 LGHNA and CDR2 YSLEER. CDR3 length: 16 residues. Library preparation (for TCRbeta) was performed with unique molecular identifiers. TCRdb processed the PCR reads anew with MiXCR; each CDR3 protein has one entry. Of approximately 520,000 distinct CDR3 sequences in the sample, 30% to 35% were seen once. The source material was PBMCs from the stem cell graft donor, sampled from the stem cell graft. J is TRBJ1-4 and V is TRBV4-3, with 10 bases that match TRBD1. This TCR was sampled from a human donor who donated a stem cell graft to a child with aplastic anemia. CDR3 sequence reads: CASSQVMDRGDEKLFF. As DNA, the CDR3 is TGCGCCAGCAGCCAAGTAATGGACAGGGGGGATGAAAAACTGTTTTTT.